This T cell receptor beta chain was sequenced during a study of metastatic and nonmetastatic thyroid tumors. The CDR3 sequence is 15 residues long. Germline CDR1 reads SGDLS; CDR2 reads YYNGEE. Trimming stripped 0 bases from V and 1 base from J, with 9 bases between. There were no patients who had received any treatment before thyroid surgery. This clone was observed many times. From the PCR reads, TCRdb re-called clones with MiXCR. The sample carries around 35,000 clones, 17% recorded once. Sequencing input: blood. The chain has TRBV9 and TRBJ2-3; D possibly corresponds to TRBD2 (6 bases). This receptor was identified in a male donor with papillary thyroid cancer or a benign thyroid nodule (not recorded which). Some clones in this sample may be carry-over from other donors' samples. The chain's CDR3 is CASSVGSSGTDTQYF. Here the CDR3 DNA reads TGTGCCAGCAGCGTAGGGTCTAGCGGCACAGATACGCAGTATTTT.